This TCR beta chain was obtained from a study of shared clonotypes between healthy human individuals. Original processing methods: Because ImmunoSEQ provided only junction sequences with no quality scores, the filtering differed. Clones were sequenced by immunoSEQ multiplex PCR, and TCRdb holds only the in-frame ones, with some missing. From that table come the V and J calls and clone size; the DNA was used to work out D and trimming. The repertoire holds roughly 2.1 million clones, with under 95% as singletons. V was clipped by 2 bases and J by 5 bases, with 13 bases between them. Germline values: CDR1 MNHEY, CDR2 SMNVEV (reference sequence). This CDR3 contains 15 residues. The naive CD8 subset, CD45RO-negative cells positively selected for CCR7, excluded terminally differentiated effector memory CD45RA+ cells. The donors, healthy adults who were HIV-negative, had experienced no recent acute infections or vaccinations.

Sequenced: naive CD8+ T cells from PBMCs. This sequence originates from a young man in good health. Some clones in this sample may be carry-over from other donors' samples. V is TRBV27 and J is TRBJ1-5; tentatively, D is TRBD1 (6 bases). The CDR3 here is CASSLMQGFDQPQHF. CDR3 bases: TGTGCCAGCAGTTTAATGCAGGGGTTCGATCAGCCCCAGCATTTT.